This T cell receptor (beta chain) was obtained from a study of blood T cell repertoires in COVID-19. Sequenced by immunoSEQ multiplex PCR; TCRdb stores in-frame clones only, minus some. This repertoire shows over 350,000 clones, around 86% found once; its top ten account for over 1.3%. V shed 0 bases, J shed 1 base, and the junction held 14 bases outside the gene matches. This CDR3 contains 19 residues. Germline-derived CDR1 and CDR2 are MGHRA and YSYEKL. The clonotype was recovered from a woman in her twenties or thirties with active or convalescent COVID-19. The chain is built from TRBV4-1 and TRBJ1-1; TRBD1 aligns across 7 bases. Sample: peripheral blood. The CDR3 DNA is TGCGCCAGCAGCCAAGAATTGAGGGGGCGCGGAATCTGGAACACTGAAGCTTTCTTT. Translating it yields CASSQELRGRGIWNTEAFF.